These 25 T cell receptor beta chains share one sample of origin, sequenced in a study of blood T cell repertoires in COVID-19. Sequenced by immunoSEQ multiplex PCR; TCRdb stores in-frame clones only, minus some. The top ten clones hold 4.1% of a sample with about 260,000 clones, around four fifths of them seen once. Sequencing was done on a sample of PBMCs or T cells enriched from blood (not recorded which). The source is a man aged 30 to 45 with acute COVID-19.

The CDR3 spells CASSAPPGFISNQPQHF. The CDR3 region has the DNA TGTGCCAGCAGTGCGCCCCCAGGTTTCATTAGCAATCAGCCCCAGCATTTT. The V and J genes are TRBV6-1 and TRBJ1-5; D is unclear. The CDR3 extends over 17 amino acids. The V end lost 4 bases, the J end lost 0 bases, and 16 bases lay between the germline ends. Germline lookup yields CDR1 MNHNS and CDR2 SASEGT.

This clone was picked up a small number of times. The J gene is TRBJ1-4, the V gene TRBV18; D is uncertain. Germline V gene sequence: CDR1 KGHSH, CDR2 LQKENI. This CDR3 contains 11 residues. The V and J ends lost 6 bases and 5 bases respectively, with 4 bases between them. CDR3 sequence reads: CASSLNEKLFF. CDR3 DNA: TGTGCCAGCTCCCTCAATGAAAAACTGTTTTTT.

The V and J genes are TRBV28 and TRBJ2-1, with 9 bases fitting TRBD2. Trimming removed 2 bases from V and 3 bases from J; junction bases left unmatched: 5. CDR1 and CDR2 from the germline V gene are MDHEN and SYDVKM. The CDR3 length is 16 residues. Here the CDR3 DNA reads TGTGCCAGCAGTTTACTTCATAGCGGGGGCTACAATGAGCAGTTCTTC. This encodes CASSLLHSGGYNEQFF.

The chain links TRBV29-1 to TRBJ1-3; D may be TRBD1 (6 bases). The V end was cut by 3 bases, the J end by 4 bases, with 13 bases between. The CDR3 sequence is 14 residues long. Germline V CDR1 and CDR2: SQVTM, ANQGSEA. In nucleotides, the CDR3 is TGCAGCGTTGATGGGGGCCCGGCGGGAAACACCATATATTTT. Translated: CSVDGGPAGNTIYF.

This chain connects TRBV5-4 to TRBJ2-3; 11 nucleotides agree with TRBD2. The trim removed 4 bases at V and 6 bases at J, leaving 7 bases unmatched. CDR1 and CDR2 (germline): SGHNT, YYREEE (reference sequence). The CDR3 consists of 15 residues. The CDR3 coding sequence is TGTGCCAGCAGCCTTCGTAGCGGGGGGGCCGATACGCAGTATTTT. It is translated as CASSLRSGGADTQYF. The variable domain in full, completed from reference TRBV5-4 and TRBJ2-3, reads ETGVTQSPTHLIKTRGQQVTLRCSSQSGHNTVSWYQQALGQGPQFIFQYYREEENGRGNFPPRFSGLQFPNYSSELNVNALELDDSALYLCASSLRSGGADTQYFGPGTRLTVL.

The rearrangement joins TRBV19 to TRBJ2-2, with a tentative D call TRBD2 (6 bases). V lost 1 base and J 11 bases, leaving 14 bases between the germline ends. CDR3 length: 14 residues. In germline, CDR1 is LNHDA, CDR2 SQIVND (reference sequence). This chain's CDR3 is CASSIAQEGRELFF. The CDR3 DNA reads TGTGCCAGTAGTATAGCTCAGGAGGGTCGAGAGCTGTTTTTT.

The chain employs TRBV6-6 and TRBJ1-3; maybe TRBD1 (6 bases). The germline V gene has CDR1 MNHNY and CDR2 SVGAGI (reference sequence). The CDR3 covers 16 residues. The V end was cut by 2 bases, the J end by 1 base, with 12 bases between. The CDR3 bases are TGTGCCAGCAGTTACCTGGGGGGGCAATCTGGAAACACCATATATTTT. The encoded protein is CASSYLGGQSGNTIYF.

Only one count was recorded for this clone. J is TRBJ2-3 and V is TRBV5-1, with TRBD2 identical over 7 bases. In germline, CDR1 is SGHRS, CDR2 YFSETQ. This CDR3 has 15 residues. Trimming took 2 bases from V and 0 from J; bases not matched to a gene: 3. In DNA form, the CDR3 reads TGCGCCAGCAGCTTAAGCGGGGCTAGCACAGATACGCAGTATTTT. As protein: CASSLSGASTDTQYF.

Details on this clone: The identical CDR3 is also encoded by other nucleotide sequences in the sample. The CDR3 region has the DNA TGTGCCAGTAGTACGGGAAACACTGAAGCTTTCTTT. As protein: CASSTGNTEAFF. The chain employs TRBV19 and TRBJ1-1; D remains ambiguous. V was pared by 4 bases and J by 2 bases, with 5 bases between. The CDR3 covers 12 residues. Germline V gives CDR1 LNHDA, CDR2 SQIVND (reference sequence).

The J gene is TRBJ2-5, the V gene TRBV7-2; D not certain. The CDR3 length is 13 residues. The V and J ends lost 2 bases and 5 bases respectively, with 9 bases between them. Germline V CDR1 and CDR2: SGHTA, FQGNSA. CDR3 region: CASSLSVRETQYF. Here the CDR3 DNA reads TGTGCCAGCAGCTTATCCGTCAGGGAGACCCAGTACTTC.

The V call is TRBV5-1, the J call TRBJ2-2; D may be TRBD1 (6 bases). Germline V gene lookup returns CDR1 SGHRS and CDR2 YFSETQ. The CDR3 sequence is 17 residues long. V lost 0 bases and J lost 6, with 18 bases in between. CDR3 loop: CASSLDGRVQGPGELFF. Here the CDR3 DNA reads TGCGCCAGCAGCTTGGATGGTAGAGTTCAGGGGCCCGGGGAGCTGTTTTTT.

The CDR3 DNA reads TGTGCCAGCAGCTTAAATCCGGTCACTGAAGCTTTCTTT. Its protein product is CASSLNPVTEAFF. The chain has TRBV7-3 and TRBJ1-1; D remains unclear. CDR1 and CDR2 (germline): SGHTA, FQGTGA. The V end was cut by 1 base, the J end by 4 bases, with 7 bases between. This CDR3 has 13 amino acids.

The rearrangement joins TRBV25-1 to TRBJ1-2; 8 nucleotides agree with TRBD1. Trimming cost V 5 bases and J 3 bases; bases outside gene matches: 8. Germline V CDR1 and CDR2: MGHDK, SYGVNS. The CDR3 is made up of 15 amino acids. The CDR3 loop reads CASSPQGGLHYGYTF. CDR3 DNA sequence: TGTGCCAGCAGTCCACAGGGGGGGCTTCACTATGGCTACACCTTC.

This chain connects TRBV5-1 to TRBJ1-4, with D possibly being TRBD1 (6 bases). The germline V gene has CDR1 SGHRS and CDR2 YFSETQ. V was cut by 4 bases and J by 4 bases, with 11 bases left in between. The CDR3 is made up of 14 amino acids. The CDR3 reads CASSLRGSNEKLFF. The CDR3 coding sequence is TGCGCCAGCAGCCTGAGGGGGAGTAATGAAAAACTGTTTTTT.

The rearrangement joins TRBV4-1 to TRBJ2-1; possible D gene TRBD1, 6 bases. Deletions cut 5 bases from V and 8 bases from J, with 7 bases between. The germline CDR1 and CDR2 sequences are MGHRA and YSYEKL. The CDR3 has 11 amino acids. This chain's CDR3 is CASSKGDEQFF. The DNA for the CDR3 is TGCGCCAGCAGCAAGGGGGATGAGCAGTTCTTC.

V gene TRBV28 combines with J gene TRBJ1-2; D is perhaps TRBD1 (5 bases). V gave up 5 bases and J gave up 5 bases, with 18 bases separating them. Germline-derived CDR1 and CDR2 are MDHEN and SYDVKM. CDR3 length equals 15 residues. CDR3 coding DNA: TGTGCCAGCAGTACCGGGCAGGGTCGTCTTTATGGCTACACCTTC. As protein: CASSTGQGRLYGYTF.

The chain uses TRBV6-2 or TRBV6-3 and TRBJ2-1, with 10 bases aligning to TRBD2. The CDR3 is 19 residues long. The germline V gene has CDR1 MNHEY and CDR2 SVGEGT. Losses at the gene ends were 3 bases for V and 8 bases for J; bases not matched to a gene: 19. CDR3 DNA: TGTGCCAGCAGTTATCAATGGCTGGGTCTAGCGGGAGAAGGCGATGAGCAGTTCTTC. It specifies CASSYQWLGLAGEGDEQFF.

This chain joins TRBV27 and TRBJ2-1; 9 bases align to TRBD1. After removal of 2 bases from V and 8 bases from J, the junction contained 7 bases not matched to a gene. CDR1 and CDR2 (germline): MNHEY, SMNVEV (reference sequence). The CDR3 has 15 amino acids. Here the CDR3 DNA reads TGTGCCAGCAGTTTAGGTACAGGGGGCGTCGATGAGCAGTTCTTC. It codes for CASSLGTGGVDEQFF.

The chain has TRBV16 and TRBJ2-3, with D perhaps matching TRBD2 (5 bases). The CDR3 covers 15 residues. V was shortened by 0 bases and J by 2 bases, with 9 bases between the two germline ends. Germline loops: CDR1 KGHSY, CDR2 FQNENV. CDR3 nucleotide sequence: TGTGCCAGCAGCCAATCCGCGGGTAACACAGATACGCAGTATTTT. Amino acids: CASSQSAGNTDTQYF.

CDR3 protein: CASRPGLASEQFF. The CDR3 DNA sequence: TGTGCCAGCAGGCCCGGACTAGCGAGTGAGCAGTTCTTC. The rearrangement uses TRBV7-2 and TRBJ2-1; 9 bases map to TRBD2. V lost 6 bases, J lost 9 bases, and 6 bases stayed unmatched. Germline V CDR1 and CDR2: SGHTA, FQGNSA. The CDR3 sequence is 13 residues long.

This clone was detected once. In nucleotides, the CDR3 is TGTGCCAGCAGACTCAGCGGGGCCGTTATCACAGATACGCAGTATTTT. It translates to CASRLSGAVITDTQYF. The rearrangement links TRBV28 to TRBJ2-3, with 7 bases matching TRBD2. Germline V gene data show CDR1 as MDHEN and CDR2 as SYDVKM. J lost 2 bases, V lost 6 bases, and 11 bases had no gene match. The CDR3 is made up of 16 amino acids. The full variable domain, rest sourced from reference TRBV28 and TRBJ2-3, is DVKVTQSSRYLVKRTGEKVFLECVQDMDHENMFWYRQDPGLGLRLIYFSYDVKMKEKGDIPEGYSVSREKKERFSLILESASTNQTSMYLCASRLSGAVITDTQYFGPGTRLTVL.

The rearrangement uses TRBV15 and TRBJ1-6; the D gene is possibly TRBD1 (6 bases). V was clipped by 9 bases and J by 7 bases, with 13 bases between them. CDR3 length: 13 residues. Per germline, CDR1 LNHNV and CDR2 YYDKDF (reference sequence). The CDR3 coding sequence is TGTGCCACTTCTCCGGACAGCAATTCACCCCTCCACTTT. It codes for CATSPDSNSPLHF.

Comments on this clone: Other DNA sequences in the sample encode the same CDR3. The chain joins TRBV3-1 (or the pseudogene TRBV3-2) to TRBJ2-1; 13 bases fit TRBD2. Germline CDR1 reads LGHDT; CDR2 reads YNNKEL (reference sequence). V dropped 1 base and J dropped 7; count of bases not matched to a gene: 1. This CDR3 is built from 15 residues. The DNA for the CDR3 is TGTGCCAGCAGCCAAGGACTAGCGGGGGGAAATGAGCAGTTCTTC. Translating gives CASSQGLAGGNEQFF.

The rearrangement joins TRBV7-2 to TRBJ2-5; D is possibly TRBD1 (6 bases). The CDR3 length is 14 residues. Germline V CDR1 and CDR2: SGHTA, FQGNSA. V gave up 5 bases and J gave up 4 bases, with 14 bases separating them. CDR3 sequence (DNA): TGTGCCAGCAGCGGCTCCAGGGGAATAGAGACCCAGTACTTC. This gives the protein CASSGSRGIETQYF. Together with reference TRBV7-2 and TRBJ2-5, the CDR3 gives the full variable domain: GAGVSQSPSNKVTEKGKDVELRCDPISGHTALYWYRQSLGQGLEFLIYFQGNSAPDKSGLPSDRFSAERTGGSVSTLTIQRTQQEDSAVYLCASSGSRGIETQYFGPGTRLLVL.

V gene TRBV29-1 combines with J gene TRBJ1-1; D is possibly TRBD1 (6 bases). Germline V gene data show CDR1 as SQVTM and CDR2 as ANQGSEA. V shed 5 bases and J shed 7 bases, with 17 bases lying between them. The CDR3 contains 13 residues. The CDR3 reads CSVREIGGGEAFF. The CDR3 DNA follows: TGCAGCGTTCGTGAAATTGGGGGCGGTGAAGCTTTCTTT.